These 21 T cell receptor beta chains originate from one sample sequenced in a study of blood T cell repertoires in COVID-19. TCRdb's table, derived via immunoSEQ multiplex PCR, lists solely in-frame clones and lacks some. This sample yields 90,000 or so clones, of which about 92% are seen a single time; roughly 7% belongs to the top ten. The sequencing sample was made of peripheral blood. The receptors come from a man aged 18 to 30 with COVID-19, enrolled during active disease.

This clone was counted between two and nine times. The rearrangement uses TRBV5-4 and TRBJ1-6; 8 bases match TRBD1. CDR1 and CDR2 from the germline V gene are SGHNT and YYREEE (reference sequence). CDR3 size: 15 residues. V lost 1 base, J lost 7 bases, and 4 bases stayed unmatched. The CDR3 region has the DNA TGTGCCAGCAGCTTGTTCGGGACAGGCAATTCACCCCTCCACTTT. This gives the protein CASSLFGTGNSPLHF.

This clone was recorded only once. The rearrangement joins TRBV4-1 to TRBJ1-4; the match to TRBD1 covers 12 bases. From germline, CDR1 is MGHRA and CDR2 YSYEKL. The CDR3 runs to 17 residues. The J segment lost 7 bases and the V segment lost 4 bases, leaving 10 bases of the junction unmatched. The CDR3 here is CASSPTGTGGRVEKLFF. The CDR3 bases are TGCGCCAGCAGCCCAACCGGGACAGGGGGCCGGGTTGAAAAACTGTTTTTT.

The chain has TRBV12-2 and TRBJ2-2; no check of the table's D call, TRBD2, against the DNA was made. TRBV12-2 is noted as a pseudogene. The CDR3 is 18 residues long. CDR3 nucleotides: TGTGCAAGTCGCTTATCCGGACTAGCGGACGCGAACACCGGGGAGCTGTTTTTT. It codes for CASRLSGLADANTGELFF.

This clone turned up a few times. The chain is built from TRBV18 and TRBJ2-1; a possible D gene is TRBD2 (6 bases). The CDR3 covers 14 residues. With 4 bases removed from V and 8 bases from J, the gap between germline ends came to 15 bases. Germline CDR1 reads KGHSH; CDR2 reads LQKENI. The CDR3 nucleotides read TGTGCCAGCTCACAACGGGAGAGATCCGATGAGCAGTTCTTC. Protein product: CASSQRERSDEQFF. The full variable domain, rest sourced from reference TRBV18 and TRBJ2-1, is NAGVMQNPRHLVRRRGQEARLRCSPMKGHSHVYWYRQLPEEGLKFMVYLQKENIIDESGMPKERFSAEFPKEGPSILRIQQVVRGDSAAYFCASSQRERSDEQFFGPGTRLTVL.

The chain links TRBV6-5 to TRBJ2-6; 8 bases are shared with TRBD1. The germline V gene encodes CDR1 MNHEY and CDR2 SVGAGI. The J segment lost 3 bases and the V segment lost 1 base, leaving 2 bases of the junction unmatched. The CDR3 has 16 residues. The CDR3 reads CASSYLQGVGANVLTF. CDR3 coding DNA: TGTGCCAGCAGTTACTTACAGGGGGTTGGGGCCAACGTCCTGACTTTC.

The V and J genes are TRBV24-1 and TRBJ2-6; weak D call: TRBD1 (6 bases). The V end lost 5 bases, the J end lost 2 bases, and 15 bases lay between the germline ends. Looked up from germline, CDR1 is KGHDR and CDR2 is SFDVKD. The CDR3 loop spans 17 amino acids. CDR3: CATSGDPGVTGANVLTF. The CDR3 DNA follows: TGTGCCACCAGTGGGGATCCAGGGGTCACTGGGGCCAACGTCCTGACTTTC.

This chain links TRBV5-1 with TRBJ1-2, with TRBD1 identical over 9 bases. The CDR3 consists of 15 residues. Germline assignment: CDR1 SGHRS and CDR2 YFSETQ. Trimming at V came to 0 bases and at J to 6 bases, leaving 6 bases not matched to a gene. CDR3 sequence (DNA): TGCGCCAGCAGCTTGGAGGGACAGGGTATTGATGGCTACACCTTC. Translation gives CASSLEGQGIDGYTF.

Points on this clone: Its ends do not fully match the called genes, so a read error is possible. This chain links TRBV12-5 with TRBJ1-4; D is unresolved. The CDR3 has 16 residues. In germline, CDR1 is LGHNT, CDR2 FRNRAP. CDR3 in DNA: TGTGCTAGTGGTTTGGTACTTAACAGACCAAATGAAAAACTGCTTTTT. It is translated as CASGLVLNRPNEKLLF.

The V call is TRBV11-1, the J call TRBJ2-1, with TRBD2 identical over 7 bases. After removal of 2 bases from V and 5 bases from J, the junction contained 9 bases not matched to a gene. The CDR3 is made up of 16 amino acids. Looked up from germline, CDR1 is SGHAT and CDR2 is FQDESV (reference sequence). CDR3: CASSLRLASGNNEQFF. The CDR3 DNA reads TGTGCCAGCAGCTTAAGGCTGGCTAGCGGTAACAATGAGCAGTTCTTC.

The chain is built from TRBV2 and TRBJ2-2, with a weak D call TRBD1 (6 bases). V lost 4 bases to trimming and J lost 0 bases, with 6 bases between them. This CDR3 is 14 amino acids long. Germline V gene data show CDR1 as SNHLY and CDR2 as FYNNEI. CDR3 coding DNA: TGTGCCAGCAGTGGGGGGCCGAACACCGGGGAGCTGTTTTTT. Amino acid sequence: CASSGGPNTGELFF.

The CDR3 reads CASFDRFNYGYTF. CDR3 sequence (DNA): TGTGCCAGTTTCGACAGATTTAACTATGGCTACACCTTC. The chain has TRBV19 and TRBJ1-2, with TRBD1 as a possible D gene (5 bases). The CDR3 is 13 residues long. The germline V and J ends were trimmed by 8 bases and 1 base, with 11 bases remaining between them. Germline CDR1 and CDR2: LNHDA and SQIVND (reference sequence).

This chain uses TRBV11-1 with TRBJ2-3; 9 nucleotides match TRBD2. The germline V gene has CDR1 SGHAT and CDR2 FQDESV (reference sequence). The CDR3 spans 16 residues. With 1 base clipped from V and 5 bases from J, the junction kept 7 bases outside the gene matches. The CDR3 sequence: CASSLDSGSGGDTQYF. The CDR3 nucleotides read TGTGCCAGCAGCTTAGATAGCGGGAGTGGAGGAGATACGCAGTATTTT.

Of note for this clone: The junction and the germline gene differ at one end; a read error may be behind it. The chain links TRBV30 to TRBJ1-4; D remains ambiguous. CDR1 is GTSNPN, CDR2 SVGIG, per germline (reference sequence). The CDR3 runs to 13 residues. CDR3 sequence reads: CAWISPRGKKLLF. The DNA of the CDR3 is TGTGCCTGGATTTCCCCCCGGGGTAAAAAACTGCTTTTT.

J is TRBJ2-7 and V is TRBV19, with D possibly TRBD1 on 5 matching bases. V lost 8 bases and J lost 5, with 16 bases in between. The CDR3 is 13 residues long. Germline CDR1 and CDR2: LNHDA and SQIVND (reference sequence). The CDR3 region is CASGDSFGHEQYF. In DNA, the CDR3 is TGTGCCAGTGGCGACAGTTTTGGTCACGAGCAGTACTTC.

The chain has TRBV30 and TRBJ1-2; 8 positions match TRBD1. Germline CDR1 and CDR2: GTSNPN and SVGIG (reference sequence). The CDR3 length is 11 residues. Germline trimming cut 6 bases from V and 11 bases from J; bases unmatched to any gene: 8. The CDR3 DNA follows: TGTGCCTGCCTCGTAGGACAGGGTTACACCTTC. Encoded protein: CACLVGQGYTF.

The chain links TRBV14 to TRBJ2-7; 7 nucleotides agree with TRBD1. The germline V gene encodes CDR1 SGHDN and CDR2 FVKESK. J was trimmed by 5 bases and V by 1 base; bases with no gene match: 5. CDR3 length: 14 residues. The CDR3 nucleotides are TGTGCCAGCAGCCAAGGAACAGGGGACGACGAGCAGTACTTC. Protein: CASSQGTGDDEQYF.

DNA of the CDR3: TGTGCCAGTAGTTTCACAGGTTATCACAATGAGCAGTTCTTC. Translating gives CASSFTGYHNEQFF. The chain combines TRBV19 with TRBJ2-1, with D possibly matching TRBD1 (5 bases). The CDR3 loop spans 14 amino acids. Germline V CDR1 and CDR2: LNHDA, SQIVND (reference sequence). Trimming cost V 5 bases and J 5 bases, with 13 bases left between them.

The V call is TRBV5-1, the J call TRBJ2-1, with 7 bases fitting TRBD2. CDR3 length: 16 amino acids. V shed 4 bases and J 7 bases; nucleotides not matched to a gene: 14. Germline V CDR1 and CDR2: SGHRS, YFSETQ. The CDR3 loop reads CASSPRLADGQNEQFF. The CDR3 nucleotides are TGCGCCAGCAGCCCCCGACTAGCAGATGGGCAAAATGAGCAGTTCTTC.

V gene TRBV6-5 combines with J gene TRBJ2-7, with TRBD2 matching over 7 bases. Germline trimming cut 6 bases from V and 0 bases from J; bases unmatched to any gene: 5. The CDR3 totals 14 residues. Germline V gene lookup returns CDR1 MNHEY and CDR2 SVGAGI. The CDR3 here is CASSVAGPSYEQYF. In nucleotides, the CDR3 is TGTGCCAGCAGCGTAGCGGGTCCCTCCTACGAGCAGTACTTC.

The CDR3 nucleotides are TGTGCCAGCAGCATCTCCGAGGTAGCGGGGGGCTACGAGCAGTACTTC. Amino acids: CASSISEVAGGYEQYF. This chain uses TRBV28 with TRBJ2-7, with 10 bases that match TRBD2. Unmatched junction bases numbered 11, after V lost 6 bases and J lost 3 bases. The CDR3 contains 16 residues. Germline V gene data show CDR1 as MDHEN and CDR2 as SYDVKM.

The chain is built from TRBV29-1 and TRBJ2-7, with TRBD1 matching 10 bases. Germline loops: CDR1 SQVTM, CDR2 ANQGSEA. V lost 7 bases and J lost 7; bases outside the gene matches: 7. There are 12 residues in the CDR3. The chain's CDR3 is CSAGTGAGEQYF. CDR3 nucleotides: TGCAGCGCCGGGACAGGGGCAGGAGAGCAGTACTTC.